Described below is a single TCR beta chain sequence and its context. Its specific antigen is unknown. No per-base quality is available; no much larger clone lies one base away. According to the germline V gene, CDR1 reads SGHRS and CDR2 reads YFSETQ. The CDR3 holds 14 amino acids from the cysteine to the phenylalanine. Kept here is only the CDR3 DNA, which spans 42 bases and is read in frame from base 1. V drops 4 bases and J drops 3 bases, leaving 12 bases in between. These data originate in a study of memory B cells and T cells in multiple sclerosis (dated by TCRdb to about 2018). Study-wide context: TCR beta repertoires of autoproliferating peripheral T cells were compared with the TCR beta repertoires of brain lesion-infiltrating T cells in multiple sclerosis patients. TCR sequencing involved a couple of multiple sclerosis patients from whom brain lesions at autopsy or brain-infiltrating cells from biopsy were available.

Genomic DNA was extracted, and the immunoSEQ Platform was used to amplify TCRbeta CDR3 regions from that DNA. Multiplex PCR, high-throughput sequencing and a vendor bioinformatics pipeline were brought together in the immunoSEQ assay. Processing in the source paper ran as follows. Non-productive sequences and CDR3s under 4 amino acids long were removed, and the clonotype frequencies in each sample were recalculated. In immunoSEQ Analyzer 2.0, shared clonotypes were identified as identical CDR3 amino acid, V gene and J gene sequences. Repertoire overlap was normalized by dividing shared clonotype counts by the product of both clone-set sizes, scaled by 1000 into arbitrary units. The immuneACCESS repertoire file appears here via TCRdb, limited to in-frame rearrangements. These files lack a portion of the clones; in checked studies, under half of the deficit traces to unresolved V genes, and the cause of the others is not known. D and trimming were read from the DNA, whereas the V and J calls and clone size are those reported in that table. For this sample the table gives approximately 30,000 clones, of which approximately 85% were detected only once. Less than 3.5% of the sample goes to the ten largest clones.

After CFSE-labeled PBMCs were cultured without a stimulus, the autoproliferating (CFSEdim) and non-proliferating (CFSEhi) T cell fractions were sequenced separately. Altogether, about 5.5x10^7 CFSE-labeled PBMCs were kept in culture for 7 days with no stimulus, after which the replicate wells were combined. PBMCs were labeled with 0.4 to 0.55 uM CFSE and cultured without exogenous stimuli in serum-free AIM-V medium. PBMCs were isolated by Ficoll density gradient centrifugation and cryopreserved before use. Using a FACSAria III, live 7-AAD-negative cells were sorted, then washed with PBS and stored frozen at -80 degrees C as dry pellets. What the work shows at the level of the full study, not this receptor alone: Clone-set sizes differed between compartments, which influenced counts of shared clonotypes and required normalization.

The TCR originated in a human donor with multiple sclerosis. The chain is assembled from TRBV5-1 and TRBJ2-3; the D region may be TRBD1 or TRBD2, each matching 6 bases equally. Source material: PBMCs from blood kept in culture. The DNA reads as follows: TGCGCCAGCAGCAAAGGGGGGTTAACAGATACGCAGTATTTT. Its amino acids are CASSKGGLTDTQYF.